This T cell receptor (beta chain) was recovered during a study of tumor-infiltrating lymphocytes in oesophageal squamous cell carcinoma (dated by TCRdb to 2016 to 2017). Taken from the germline V gene, the CDR1 and CDR2 loops are MNHGY and SVAAGI. The cysteine opens and the phenylalanine closes a CDR3 of 13 amino acids. Just the 39-base CDR3 DNA is kept, in frame starting at base 1. The method behind the library was PCR. Sequencing instrument: Illumina HiSeq 2000. TCRdb applied fastp at Q25 and MiXCR to the public reads, then kept only in-frame beta chains. One record per CDR3 amino acid sequence lists the most common genes and DNA. For this sample there are about 10,000 distinct CDR3 sequences; roughly 60% appear just once. The leading ten clones occupy 35% of the sample. Details on this clonotype: Its antigen is not yet known. There are no base qualities to consult, and no much larger clone falls within one base.

Material for sequencing was esophageal tumor tissue. The chain is encoded by TRBV6-9 joined to TRBJ2-3; the central 10 bases match TRBD2. The tail of the sequence fits TRBJ2-7 better, so the J call may be wrong. This sequence originates from a male donor with esophageal squamous cell carcinoma. Read as DNA, the sequence is TGTGCCAGCACCAGCGGGGGGGTGGACGAGCAGTACTTC. Its protein reads: CASTSGGVDEQYF.